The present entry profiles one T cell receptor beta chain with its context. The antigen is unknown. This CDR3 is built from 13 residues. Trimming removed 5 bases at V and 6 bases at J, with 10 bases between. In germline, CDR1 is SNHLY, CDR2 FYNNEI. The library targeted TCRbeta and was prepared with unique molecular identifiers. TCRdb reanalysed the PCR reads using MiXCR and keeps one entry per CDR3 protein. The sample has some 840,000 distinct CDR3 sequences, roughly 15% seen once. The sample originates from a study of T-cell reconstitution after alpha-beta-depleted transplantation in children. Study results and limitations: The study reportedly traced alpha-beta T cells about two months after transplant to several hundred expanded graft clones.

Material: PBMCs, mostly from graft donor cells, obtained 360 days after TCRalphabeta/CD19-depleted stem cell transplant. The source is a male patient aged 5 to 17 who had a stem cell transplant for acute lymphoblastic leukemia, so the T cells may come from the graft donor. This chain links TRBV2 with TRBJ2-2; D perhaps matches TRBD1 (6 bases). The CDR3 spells CASSPDSPGELFF. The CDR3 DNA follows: TGTGCCAGCAGTCCGGACAGCCCCGGGGAGCTGTTTTTT.